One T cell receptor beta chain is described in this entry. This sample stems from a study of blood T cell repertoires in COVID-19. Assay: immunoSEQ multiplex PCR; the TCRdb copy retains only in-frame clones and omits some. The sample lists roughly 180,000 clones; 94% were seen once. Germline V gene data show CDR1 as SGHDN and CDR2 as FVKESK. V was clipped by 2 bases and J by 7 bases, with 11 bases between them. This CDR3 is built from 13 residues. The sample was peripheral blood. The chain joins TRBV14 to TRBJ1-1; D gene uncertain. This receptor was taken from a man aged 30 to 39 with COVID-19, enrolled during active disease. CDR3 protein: CASSQLSEGEAFF. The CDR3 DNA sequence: TGTGCCAGCAGCCAACTTAGTGAGGGTGAAGCTTTCTTT.